These 6 T cell receptor beta chains originate from one sample sequenced in a study of OX40 agonist ivuxolimab in advanced cancers. This table comes from immunoSEQ multiplex PCR, and its TCRdb copy is limited to in-frame clones, with some not included. This sample carries more than 40,000 clones, 70% to 85% of them seen once, and the ten largest clones take 1.5% to 2%. The source was CD4+ or CD8+ T cells sorted from blood, collected in a trial of the OX40 agonist ivuxolimab. All receptors come from an adult with an advanced solid tumor such as melanoma, head and neck, liver or kidney cancer.

In its sample, this clone was seen once. This chain links TRBV5-1 with TRBJ1-2; 9 bases fit TRBD1. CDR3 size: 15 residues. Germline V gene data show CDR1 as SGHRS and CDR2 as YFSETQ. Unmatched junction bases numbered 7, after V lost 0 bases and J lost 7 bases. CDR3 loop: CASSLEGQGIGGYTF. The CDR3 DNA is TGCGCCAGCAGCTTGGAGGGACAGGGAATCGGTGGCTACACCTTC.

The V gene is TRBV7-9, the J gene TRBJ2-3; TRBD2 aligns across 8 bases. In germline, CDR1 is SEHNR, CDR2 FQNEAQ (reference sequence). The CDR3 spans 16 residues. Germline trimming cut 4 bases from V and 2 bases from J; bases unmatched to any gene: 8. In DNA, the CDR3 is TGTGCCAGCAGCTCCGGGGCTAGCGGGCCCACAGATACGCAGTATTTT. This translates into CASSSGASGPTDTQYF.

The count of this clone is one. The genes are TRBV7-9 and TRBJ2-1; maybe TRBD1 (6 bases). Between the trimmed V and J ends, which lost 7 bases and 4 bases, there was a span of 14 bases. Germline CDR1 is SEHNR and CDR2 is FQNEAQ (reference sequence). This CDR3 spans 14 amino acids. The CDR3 protein is CASILGASYNEQFF. CDR3 coding DNA: TGTGCCAGCATCCTGGGGGCTTCTTACAATGAGCAGTTCTTC.

The V call is TRBV5-1, the J call TRBJ2-1; D call uncertain. The V and J ends lost 5 bases and 4 bases respectively, with 10 bases between them. Germline loops: CDR1 SGHRS, CDR2 YFSETQ. This CDR3 has 13 amino acids. The CDR3 DNA follows: TGCGCCAGCAGTCTTCCCGGTTACAATGAGCAGTTCTTC. Amino acid sequence: CASSLPGYNEQFF.

The chain employs TRBV7-2 and TRBJ1-4; 7 bases line up with TRBD1. Germline V gene sequence: CDR1 SGHTA, CDR2 FQGNSA. The CDR3 loop spans 16 amino acids. Germline trimming cut 5 bases from V and 7 bases from J; bases unmatched to any gene: 13. The CDR3 protein is CASSLSARGRGEKLFF. The CDR3 region has the DNA TGTGCCAGCAGCCTTAGTGCCAGGGGGAGGGGTGAAAAACTGTTTTTT.

The chain joins TRBV4-3 to TRBJ2-5, with 7 bases that match TRBD1. The tail of the sequence fits TRBJ2-7 better, so the J call may be wrong. CDR1 LGHNA and CDR2 YSLEER come from the germline V gene. The CDR3 is made up of 16 amino acids. In nucleotides, the CDR3 is TGCGCCAGCAGCCAAAGCGCAGGGGGAATGGGCTACGAGCAGTACTTC. This gives the protein CASSQSAGGMGYEQYF.